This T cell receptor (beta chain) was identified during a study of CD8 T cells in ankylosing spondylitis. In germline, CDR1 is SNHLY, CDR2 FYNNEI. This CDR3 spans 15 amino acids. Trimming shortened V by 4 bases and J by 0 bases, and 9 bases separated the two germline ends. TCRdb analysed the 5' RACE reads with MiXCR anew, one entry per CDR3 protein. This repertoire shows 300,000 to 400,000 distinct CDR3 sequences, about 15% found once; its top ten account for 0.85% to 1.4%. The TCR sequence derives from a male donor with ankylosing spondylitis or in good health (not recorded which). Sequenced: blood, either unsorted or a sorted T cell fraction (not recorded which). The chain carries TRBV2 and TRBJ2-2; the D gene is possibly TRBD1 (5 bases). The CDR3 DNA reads TGTGCCAGCAGTGCGGAAGGGGCGAACACCGGGGAGCTGTTTTTT. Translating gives CASSAEGANTGELFF. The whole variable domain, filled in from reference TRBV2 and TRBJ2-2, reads EPEVTQTPSHQVTQMGQEVILRCVPISNHLYFYWYRQILGQKVEFLVSFYNNEISEKSEIFDDQFSVERPDGSNFTLKIRSTKLEDSAMYFCASSAEGANTGELFFGEGSRLTVL.